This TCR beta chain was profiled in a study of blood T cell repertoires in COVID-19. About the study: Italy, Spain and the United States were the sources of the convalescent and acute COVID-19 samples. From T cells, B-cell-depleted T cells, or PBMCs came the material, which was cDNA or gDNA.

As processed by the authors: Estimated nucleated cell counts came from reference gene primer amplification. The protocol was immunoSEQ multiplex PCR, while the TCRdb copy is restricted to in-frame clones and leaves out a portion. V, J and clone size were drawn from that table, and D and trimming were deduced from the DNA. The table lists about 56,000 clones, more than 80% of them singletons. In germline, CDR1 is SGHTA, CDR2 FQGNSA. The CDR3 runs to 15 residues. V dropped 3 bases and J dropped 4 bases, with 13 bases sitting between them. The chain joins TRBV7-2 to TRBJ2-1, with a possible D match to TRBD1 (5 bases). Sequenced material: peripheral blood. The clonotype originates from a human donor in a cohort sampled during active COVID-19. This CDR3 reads CASSLETAQYNEQFF. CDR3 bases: TGTGCCAGCAGCTTGGAGACAGCGCAATACAATGAGCAGTTCTTC.